This T cell receptor (beta chain) was found in a study of blood T cell repertoires in COVID-19. Under the authors' procedure: Reference gene primer amplification gave nucleated cell count estimates. Profiling relied on immunoSEQ multiplex PCR, and the TCRdb table lists in-frame clones only, not all of them. V, J and clone size were drawn from that table, and D and trimming were deduced from the DNA. The sample has around 68,000 clones, roughly 85% seen once; the top ten hold around 2.9%. The V and J ends lost 1 base and 6 bases respectively, with 16 bases between them. Per the germline V gene, CDR1 is MGHRA and CDR2 is YSYEKL. The CDR3 is 16 residues long.

The chain couples TRBV4-1 to TRBJ2-1, with D possibly matching TRBD2 (6 bases). Sequenced material: peripheral blood. The sequence came from a man older than 75 with acute or convalescent COVID-19. CDR3 DNA sequence: TGCGCCAGCAGCCAAGGAGGCCGGGGGTACTCCAATGAGCAGTTCTTC. Translation gives CASSQGGRGYSNEQFF.